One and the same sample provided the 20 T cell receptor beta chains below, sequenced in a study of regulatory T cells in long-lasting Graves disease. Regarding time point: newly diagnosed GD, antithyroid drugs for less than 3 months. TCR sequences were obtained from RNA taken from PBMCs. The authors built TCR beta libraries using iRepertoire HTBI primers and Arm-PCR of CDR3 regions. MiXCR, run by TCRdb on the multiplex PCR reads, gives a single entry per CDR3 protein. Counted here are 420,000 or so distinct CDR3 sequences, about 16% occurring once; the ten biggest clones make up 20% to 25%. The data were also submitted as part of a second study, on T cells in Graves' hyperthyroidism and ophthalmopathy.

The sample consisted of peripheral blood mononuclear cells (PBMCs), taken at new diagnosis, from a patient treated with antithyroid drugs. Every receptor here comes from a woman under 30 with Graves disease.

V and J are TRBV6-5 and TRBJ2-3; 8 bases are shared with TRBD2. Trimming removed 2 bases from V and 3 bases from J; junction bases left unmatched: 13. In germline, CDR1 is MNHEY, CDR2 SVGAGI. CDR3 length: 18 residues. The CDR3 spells CASSYLPGLGLATDTQYF. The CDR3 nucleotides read TGTGCCAGCAGTTACCTGCCGGGACTAGGATTAGCGACAGATACGCAGTATTTT.

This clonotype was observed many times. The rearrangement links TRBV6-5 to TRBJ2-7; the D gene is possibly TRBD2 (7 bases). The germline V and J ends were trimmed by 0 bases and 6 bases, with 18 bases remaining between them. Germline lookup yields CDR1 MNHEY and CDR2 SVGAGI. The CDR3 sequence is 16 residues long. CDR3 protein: CASSYSRGGRVSEQYF. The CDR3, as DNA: TGTGCCAGCAGTTACTCGAGGGGGGGGCGCGTTAGCGAGCAGTACTTC.

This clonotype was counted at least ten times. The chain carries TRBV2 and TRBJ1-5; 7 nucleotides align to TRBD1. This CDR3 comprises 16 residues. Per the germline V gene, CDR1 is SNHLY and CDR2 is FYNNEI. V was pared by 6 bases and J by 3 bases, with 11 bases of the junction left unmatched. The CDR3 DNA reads TGTGCCAGCAGATCAACCGGGACAGCTCTCAATCAGCCCCAGCATTTT. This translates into CASRSTGTALNQPQHF.

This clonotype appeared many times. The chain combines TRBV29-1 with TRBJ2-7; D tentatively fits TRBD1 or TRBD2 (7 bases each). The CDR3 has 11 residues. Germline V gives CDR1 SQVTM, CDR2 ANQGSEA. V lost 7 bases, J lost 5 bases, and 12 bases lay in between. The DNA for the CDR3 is TGCAGCGCCAGGGGGGGGGACGAGCAGTACTTC. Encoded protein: CSARGGDEQYF.

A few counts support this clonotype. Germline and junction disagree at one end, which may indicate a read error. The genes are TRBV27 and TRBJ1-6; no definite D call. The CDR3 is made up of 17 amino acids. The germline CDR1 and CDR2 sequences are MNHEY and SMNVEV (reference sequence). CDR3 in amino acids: CASSQDLSRPYNSPLHF. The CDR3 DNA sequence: TGCGCCAGCAGCCAAGATCTGTCCAGGCCCTATAATTCACCCCTCCACTTT.

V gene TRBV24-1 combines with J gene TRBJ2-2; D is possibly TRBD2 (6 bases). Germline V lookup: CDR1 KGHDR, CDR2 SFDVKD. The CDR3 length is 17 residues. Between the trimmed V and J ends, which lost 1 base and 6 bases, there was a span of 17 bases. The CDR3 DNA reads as TGTGCCACCAGTGATTTCGGGCGGGGCCCTACCGCCGGGGAGCTGTTTTTT. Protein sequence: CATSDFGRGPTAGELFF.

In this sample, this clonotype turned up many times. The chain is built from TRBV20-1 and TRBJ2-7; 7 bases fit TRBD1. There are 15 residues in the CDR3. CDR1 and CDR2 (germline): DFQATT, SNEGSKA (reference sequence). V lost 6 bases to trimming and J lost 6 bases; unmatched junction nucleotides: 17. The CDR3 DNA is TGCAGTGCCCACCCCGACACGGGACAGTCCGTCGAGCAGTACTTC. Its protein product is CSAHPDTGQSVEQYF.

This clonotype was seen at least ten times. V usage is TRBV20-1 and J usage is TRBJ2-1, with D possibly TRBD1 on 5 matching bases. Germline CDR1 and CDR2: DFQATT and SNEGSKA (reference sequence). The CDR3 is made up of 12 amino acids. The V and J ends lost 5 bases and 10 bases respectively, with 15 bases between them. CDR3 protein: CSAPDPGFEQFF. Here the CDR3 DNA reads TGCAGTGCTCCCGACCCAGGGTTCGAGCAGTTCTTC.

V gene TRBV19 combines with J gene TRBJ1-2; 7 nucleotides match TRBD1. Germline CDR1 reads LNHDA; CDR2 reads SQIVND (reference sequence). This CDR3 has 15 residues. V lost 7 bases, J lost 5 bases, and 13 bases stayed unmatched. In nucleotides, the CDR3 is TGTGCCAGTACCGACCCAGGGGACAGATCATATGGCTACACCTTC. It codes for CASTDPGDRSYGYTF.

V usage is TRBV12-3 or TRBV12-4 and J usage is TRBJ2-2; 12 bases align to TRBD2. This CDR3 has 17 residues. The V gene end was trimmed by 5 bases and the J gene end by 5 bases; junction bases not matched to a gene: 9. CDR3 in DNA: TGTGCCAGCAGTCAAACTAGCGGGAGGTTGGGGACCGGGGAGCTGTTTTTT. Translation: CASSQTSGRLGTGELFF.

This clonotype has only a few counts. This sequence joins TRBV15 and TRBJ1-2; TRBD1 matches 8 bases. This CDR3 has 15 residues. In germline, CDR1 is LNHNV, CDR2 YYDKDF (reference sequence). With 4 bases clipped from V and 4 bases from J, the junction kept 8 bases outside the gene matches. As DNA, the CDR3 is TGTGCCACCAGCATCGGACAGGGTGGGATCTATGGCTACACCTTC. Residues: CATSIGQGGIYGYTF.

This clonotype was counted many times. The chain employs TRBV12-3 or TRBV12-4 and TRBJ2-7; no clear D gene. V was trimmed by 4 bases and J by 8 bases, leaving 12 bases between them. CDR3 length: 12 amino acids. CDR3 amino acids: CASSSTSTQQYF. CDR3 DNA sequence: TGTGCCAGCAGTTCCACTTCAACTCAGCAGTACTTC.

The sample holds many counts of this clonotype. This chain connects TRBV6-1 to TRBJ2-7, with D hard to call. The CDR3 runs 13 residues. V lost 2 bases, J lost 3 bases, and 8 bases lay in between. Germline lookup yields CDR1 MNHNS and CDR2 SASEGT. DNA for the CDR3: TGTGCCAGCAGTGAAAGGATGAGCTACGAGCAGTACTTC. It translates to CASSERMSYEQYF.

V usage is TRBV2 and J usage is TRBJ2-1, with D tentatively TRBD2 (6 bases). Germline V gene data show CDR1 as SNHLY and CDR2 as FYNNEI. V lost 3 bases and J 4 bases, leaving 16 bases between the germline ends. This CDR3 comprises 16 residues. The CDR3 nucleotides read TGTGCCAGCAGTGATTTATTCGGACTACCTTACAATGAGCAGTTCTTC. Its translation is CASSDLFGLPYNEQFF.

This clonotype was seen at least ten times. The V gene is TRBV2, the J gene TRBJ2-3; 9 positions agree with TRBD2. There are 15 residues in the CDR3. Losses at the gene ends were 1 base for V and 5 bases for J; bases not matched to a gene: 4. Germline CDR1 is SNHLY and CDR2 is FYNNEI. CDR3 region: CASSEGAGGKDTQYF. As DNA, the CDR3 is TGTGCCAGCAGTGAAGGGGCGGGAGGGAAAGATACGCAGTATTTT.

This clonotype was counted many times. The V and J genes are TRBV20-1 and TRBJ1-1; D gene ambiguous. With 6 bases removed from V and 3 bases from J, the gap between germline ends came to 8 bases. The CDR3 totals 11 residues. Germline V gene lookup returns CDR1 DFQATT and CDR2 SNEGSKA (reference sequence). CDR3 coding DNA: TGCAGTGCCCCCCGGGACACTGAAGCTTTCTTT. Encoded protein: CSAPRDTEAFF.

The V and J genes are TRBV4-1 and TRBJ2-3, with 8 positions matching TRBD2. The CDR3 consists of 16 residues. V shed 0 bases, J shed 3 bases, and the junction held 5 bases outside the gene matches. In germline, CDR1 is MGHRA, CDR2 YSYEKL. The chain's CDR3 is CASSQDLAGATDTQYF. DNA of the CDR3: TGCGCCAGCAGCCAAGATCTAGCGGGTGCAACAGATACGCAGTATTTT.

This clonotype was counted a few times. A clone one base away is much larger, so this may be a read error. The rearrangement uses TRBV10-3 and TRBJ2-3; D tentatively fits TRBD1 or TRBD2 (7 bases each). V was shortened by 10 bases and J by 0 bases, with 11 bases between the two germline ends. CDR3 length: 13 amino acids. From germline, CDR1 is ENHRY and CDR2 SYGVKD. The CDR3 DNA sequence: TGTGCCACCCAGGGGGGGAGCACAGATACGCAGTATTTT. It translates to CATQGGSTDTQYF.

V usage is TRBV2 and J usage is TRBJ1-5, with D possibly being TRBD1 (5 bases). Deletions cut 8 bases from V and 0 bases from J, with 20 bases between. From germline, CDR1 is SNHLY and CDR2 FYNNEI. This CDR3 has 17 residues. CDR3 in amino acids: CASSRGSNIYSNQPQHF. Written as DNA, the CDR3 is TGTGCCAGCTCGAGGGGATCCAACATTTATAGCAATCAGCCCCAGCATTTT.

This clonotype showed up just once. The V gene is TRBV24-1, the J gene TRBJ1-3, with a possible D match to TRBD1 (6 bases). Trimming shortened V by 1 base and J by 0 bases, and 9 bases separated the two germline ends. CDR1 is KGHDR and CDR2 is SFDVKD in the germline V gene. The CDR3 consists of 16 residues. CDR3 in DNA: TGTGCCACCAGTGATTTACAGGGTGGCTCTGGAAACACCATATATTTT. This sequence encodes CATSDLQGGSGNTIYF.